This T cell receptor (beta chain) was recorded in a study of Graves' ophthalmopathy and Graves' hyperthyroidism. As for the study in general: A follow-up of 18 months without ophthalmopathy meant that hyperthyroidism was stable.

Orbital computed tomography, thyroid ultrasound, TRAb, serum thyroxine and clinical symptoms formed the basis of diagnosis. The authors amplified TCR beta CDR3 regions from RNA transcripts. Following a first-round RT-PCR that used HTBI primers, a second-round multiplex PCR was carried out. A single record per CDR3 protein comes from TCRdb applying MiXCR to the multiplex PCR reads. Among some 1.1 million distinct CDR3 sequences listed, about two fifths were seen once. This clonotype was picked up many times. Germline CDR1 and CDR2: MNHNS and SASEGT. The CDR3 extends over 13 amino acids. V dropped 1 base and J dropped 12 bases, with 10 bases sitting between them.

The rearrangement joins TRBV6-1 to TRBJ1-6, with D maybe TRBD1 (5 bases). The TCR comes from an adult man with Graves' hyperthyroidism. Specimen: peripheral blood or thyroid tissue (not recorded which). This CDR3 is CASSEGFGGPLHF. The CDR3 DNA reads as TGTGCCAGCAGTGAAGGGTTCGGGGGACCCCTCCACTTT.